The rows below give T cell receptor beta chains drawn from one sample of a study of blood T cell repertoires in COVID-19. The method was immunoSEQ multiplex PCR; TCRdb's version includes in-frame clones alone and lacks a portion of them. The table records about 24,000 clones, approximately 86% of them present only once. The sequenced sample consisted of peripheral blood. These receptors came from a man aged 45-65 years with active COVID-19. The CDR3 runs from the conserved cysteine through the conserved F or W. Fields, in order: J gene, D gene, V gene, clone size, CDR3 DNA, CDR3 protein. D genes are given only for firm matches. Some rows mark clone size as missing; the rest say once, few, many or name a class of expanded clone.

>TRBJ1-5|-|TRBV11-1|-
TGTGCCAGCAGCCCGGACAACAATCAGCCCCAGCATTTT
CASSPDNNQPQHF
>TRBJ2-2|TRBD1|TRBV30|-
TGTGCCTGGAAGAGACAGGGAAGGAACACCGGGGAGCTGTTTTTT
CAWKRQGRNTGELFF
>TRBJ2-1|-|TRBV9|-
TGTGCCAGCAGCGAACCCCCAGGGGCTGAGCAGTTCTTC
CASSEPPGAEQFF
>TRBJ1-2|TRBD1|TRBV5-1|-
TGCGCCAGCAGCTTGGGAGGGGGCAGAGGCTACACCTTC
CASSLGGGRGYTF
>TRBJ2-7|TRBD1|TRBV9|-
TGTGCCAGCAGCGTCGCGGGACAGGGCTCCGAGCAGTACTTC
CASSVAGQGSEQYF
>TRBJ1-1|TRBD1|TRBV6-5|once
TGTGCCAGCAGCCGCGGACAGGGCGCTGAAGCTTTCTTT
CASSRGQGAEAFF
>TRBJ2-7|-|TRBV11-2|-
TGTGCCAGCAGCTTAGATTTGAGTTATGCCTCGCGGTCCCACGAGCAGTACTTC
CASSLDLSYASRSHEQYF
>TRBJ2-7|-|TRBV3-1/TRBV3-2|-
TGTGCCAGCAGCACAGCGGGCCCCCCCTACGAGCAGTACTTC
CASSTAGPPYEQYF
>TRBJ2-7|-|TRBV21-1|-
TGTGCCAGCAGCTGGCACCGGGACAGAAAAACCGTCTACGAGCAGTACTTC
CASSWHRDRKTVYEQYF
>TRBJ2-4|TRBD2|TRBV5-1|-
TGCGCCAGCAGCCCGGGCCGTGCTAGCGGGAGGGCCACCAAAAACATTCAGTACTTC
CASSPGRASGRATKNIQYF
>TRBJ2-3|TRBD2|TRBV7-9|-
TGTGCCAGCAGCTTAGGTATCAGCGGGGGTGAGTTGGATACGCAGTATTTT
CASSLGISGGELDTQYF
>TRBJ2-3|-|TRBV7-2|-
TGTGCCAGCAGCTTAGTAGCGCTTAGCACAGATACGCAGTATTTT
CASSLVALSTDTQYF
>TRBJ2-5|TRBD1|TRBV5-8|-
TGTGCCAGCAGCGCCCACAGGGGATTGGTTTGGGAGACCCAGTACTTC
CASSAHRGLVWETQYF
>TRBJ1-3|-|TRBV20-1|-
TGCAGTGCTAGTGAATTCCCGGCCCAGACCACGACAGGAAACACCATATATTTT
CSASEFPAQTTTGNTIYF
>TRBJ1-2|TRBD1|TRBV18|-
TGTGCCAGCTCACAGGGGACAGGCCCCTATGGCTACACCTTC
CASSQGTGPYGYTF
>TRBJ1-3|-|TRBV19|-
TGTGCCAGTAGTGCCCAGCTTGGAGGCACCATATATTTT
CASSAQLGGTIYF
>TRBJ2-3|-|TRBV6-5|-
TGTGCCAGCAGAAATCCGGTGGATACGCAGTATTTT
CASRNPVDTQYF
>TRBJ2-1|-|TRBV9|-
TGTGCCAGCAGCGCCTCCAATGAGCAGTTCTTC
CASSASNEQFF
>TRBJ1-2|-|TRBV5-4|-
TGTGCCAGCAGCTTGGCCCAGCGGGGGGCCGGAAACTATGGCTACACCTTC
CASSLAQRGAGNYGYTF
>TRBJ1-1|TRBD1|TRBV11-2|-
TGTGCCAGCAGCTTACCGGCCGCAGAGGGGGCTATCATGAACACTGAAGCTTTCTTT
CASSLPAAEGAIMNTEAFF
>TRBJ2-2|-|TRBV2|-
TGTGCCAGCAATCCAGGAACGAACACCGGGGAGCTGTTTTTT
CASNPGTNTGELFF
>TRBJ2-2|-|TRBV27|-
TGTGCCAGCAGATCCGGGACATTGAACACCGGGGAGCTGTTTTTT
CASRSGTLNTGELFF